The next 21 T cell receptor beta chains were all read from a single sample in a study of T cell repertoires in cytomegalovirus infection. These TCRs' antigens remain unknown. TCRdb processed the reads anew with MiXCR; each CDR3 protein has one entry. The sample lists approximately 76,000 distinct CDR3 sequences, approximately 40% seen once, with 90% to 95% in the top ten. This specimen consisted of CD8+ T cells from cultured PBMCs, obtained from culture after CMV antigen stimulation. These receptors originate from a human donor in good health (CMV status not recorded). Some clones in this sample may be carry-over from other donors' samples.

This clonotype was counted many times. The gene calls are TRBV7-3 and TRBJ2-1; D perhaps matches TRBD1 (6 bases). The germline V gene has CDR1 SGHTA and CDR2 FQGTGA. V shed 0 bases and J shed 0 bases, with 15 bases lying between them. CDR3 size: 18 residues. CDR3 region: CASSLTEPMGHSYNEQFF. The CDR3 nucleotides are TGTGCCAGCAGCTTAACCGAGCCAATGGGACACTCCTACAATGAGCAGTTCTTC.

The rearrangement links TRBV27 to TRBJ2-1; TRBD2 agrees at 8 bases. Per the germline V gene, CDR1 is MNHEY and CDR2 is SMNVEV (reference sequence). CDR3 size: 15 residues. V was pared by 1 base and J by 4 bases, with 3 bases of the junction left unmatched. The CDR3 is CASSLYSGAYNEQFF. The CDR3 nucleotides read TGTGCCAGCAGTTTATATAGCGGGGCGTACAATGAGCAGTTCTTC.

This chain connects TRBV7-9 to TRBJ2-1; 7 positions agree with TRBD1. CDR1 SEHNR and CDR2 FQNEAQ come from the germline V gene (reference sequence). The CDR3 has 13 residues. V lost 5 bases to trimming and J lost 6 bases; unmatched junction nucleotides: 4. The CDR3 protein is CASSPTGSNEQFF. The CDR3 DNA reads as TGTGCCAGCAGCCCGACAGGGTCCAATGAGCAGTTCTTC.

The gene calls are TRBV11-2 and TRBJ1-5; no reliable D call. The CDR3 length is 16 residues. Between the trimmed V and J ends, which lost 3 bases and 4 bases, there was a span of 16 bases. CDR1 and CDR2 (germline): SGHAT, FQNNGV. The CDR3: CASSLTLTTPNQPQHF. The CDR3, as DNA: TGTGCCAGCAGCTTGACCCTGACTACCCCTAATCAGCCCCAGCATTTT.

The rearrangement links TRBV7-6 to TRBJ2-1; 8 nucleotides match TRBD2. The ends lost 2 bases at V and 9 bases at J; junction bases unmatched: 12. CDR3 length: 16 residues. The germline gives CDR1 SGHVS, CDR2 FNYEAQ. The CDR3, as DNA: TGTGCCAGCAGCTTAACCGCGGGGGGCACACCCTTTGAGCAGTTCTTC. It encodes CASSLTAGGTPFEQFF.

The chain employs TRBV6-5 and TRBJ2-7, with a weak D call TRBD2 (6 bases). This CDR3 comprises 16 residues. Germline-derived CDR1 and CDR2 are MNHEY and SVGAGI. V was cut by 6 bases and J by 7 bases, with 25 bases left in between. The CDR3 is CASSPRRDLSRGEQYF. CDR3 nucleotides: TGTGCCAGCAGCCCCCGGCGGGACTTATCCCGGGGGGAGCAGTACTTC.

This clonotype was seen at least ten times. The rearrangement links TRBV7-6 to TRBJ2-3, with a weak D call TRBD2 (7 bases). The V end was cut by 5 bases, the J end by 5 bases, with 17 bases between. Germline CDR1 reads SGHVS; CDR2 reads FNYEAQ. The CDR3 extends over 15 amino acids. CDR3 in DNA: TGTGCCAGCAGCCTTGCGGGGGCGGCTCAAGATACGCAGTATTTT. Protein: CASSLAGAAQDTQYF.

The sample holds a few counts of this clonotype. This sequence joins TRBV7-2 and TRBJ2-4; TRBD2 agrees at 8 bases. The CDR3 totals 16 residues. The junction had 6 bases not matched to a gene; V was cut back by 5 bases and J by 0 bases. Germline loops: CDR1 SGHTA, CDR2 FQGNSA. In nucleotides, the CDR3 is TGTGCCAGCAGCCCCTCGGGGGGGGTAGCCAAAAACATTCAGTACTTC. Protein sequence: CASSPSGGVAKNIQYF. The entire variable domain, with the rest obtained from reference TRBV7-2 and TRBJ2-4, is as follows: GAGVSQSPSNKVTEKGKDVELRCDPISGHTALYWYRQSLGQGLEFLIYFQGNSAPDKSGLPSDRFSAERTGGSVSTLTIQRTQQEDSAVYLCASSPSGGVAKNIQYFGAGTRLSVL.

The V and J genes are TRBV19 and TRBJ2-2; TRBD1 agrees at 7 bases. The V segment lost 3 bases and the J segment 3 bases; nucleotides outside the gene matches: 7. This CDR3 is 16 amino acids long. The germline CDR1 and CDR2 sequences are LNHDA and SQIVND (reference sequence). CDR3 sequence: CASSIRPGGYTGELFF. The CDR3 DNA reads as TGTGCCAGTAGTATTAGGCCAGGGGGATACACCGGGGAGCTGTTTTTT.

This clonotype was found a few times. V is TRBV27 and J is TRBJ2-2, with 7 bases identical to TRBD1. This CDR3 region has 15 residues. The junction had 9 bases not matched to a gene; V was cut back by 5 bases and J by 6 bases. Germline CDR1 MNHEY, CDR2 SMNVEV (reference sequence). In DNA form, the CDR3 reads TGTGCCAGCAGTCGACAGGGACCCTATCCCGGGGAGCTGTTTTTT. This gives the protein CASSRQGPYPGELFF.

This rearrangement joins TRBV7-4 to TRBJ2-3, with 12 bases aligning to TRBD2. Trimming at V came to 2 bases and at J to 2 bases, leaving 8 bases not matched to a gene. Germline V gene sequence: CDR1 SGHVT, CDR2 SQSDAQ. The CDR3 has 18 residues. CDR3 region: CASSLTTSGGRHTDTQYF. Here the CDR3 DNA reads TGTGCCAGCAGCTTAACAACTAGCGGGGGGAGGCACACAGATACGCAGTATTTT.

This clonotype occurred a few times. V usage is TRBV7-6 and J usage is TRBJ2-7; TRBD1 aligns across 7 bases. The CDR3 consists of 15 residues. The germline CDR1 and CDR2 sequences are SGHVS and FNYEAQ. With V trimmed by 4 bases and J by 6 bases, 12 bases remained unmatched. CDR3 region: CASSSRSGQSGEQYF. The CDR3 coding sequence is TGTGCCAGCAGCTCCCGCTCGGGACAGTCTGGCGAGCAGTACTTC.

The chain carries TRBV10-3 and TRBJ2-6; D possibly corresponds to TRBD2 (5 bases). Germline loops: CDR1 ENHRY, CDR2 SYGVKD. This CDR3 is 17 amino acids long. Trimming left V 2 bases short and J 0 bases short, with 11 bases between. The DNA for the CDR3 is TGTGCCATCAGTGAGCCGGGATTTTCCTCTGGGGCCAACGTCCTGACTTTC. Protein: CAISEPGFSSGANVLTF.

This clonotype has more than one count but fewer than ten. V and J are TRBV7-6 and TRBJ1-1, with D unclear. Trimming shortened V by 5 bases and J by 1 base, and 14 bases separated the two germline ends. CDR3 length equals 15 residues. The germline CDR1 and CDR2 sequences are SGHVS and FNYEAQ. The CDR3, as DNA: TGTGCCAGCAGCGCGAGCGTGGGAGGGAACACTGAAGCTTTCTTT. Translating it yields CASSASVGGNTEAFF. Supplemented by reference TRBV7-6 and TRBJ1-1, the full variable domain reads GAGVSQSPRYKVTKRGQDVALRCDPISGHVSLYWYRQALGQGPEFLTYFNYEAQQDKSGLPNDRFSAERPEGSISTLTIQRTEQRDSAMYRCASSASVGGNTEAFFGQGTRLTVV.

This clonotype was picked up many times. This rearrangement joins TRBV11-2 to TRBJ2-7, with D perhaps matching TRBD2 (6 bases). There are 15 residues in the CDR3. V dropped 5 bases and J dropped 1 base, with 15 bases sitting between them. Germline lookup yields CDR1 SGHAT and CDR2 FQNNGV. The CDR3 DNA sequence: TGTGCCAGCAGCCCGGGACTCCCCGGGTCCTACGAGCAGTACTTC. Protein: CASSPGLPGSYEQYF.

The chain employs TRBV2 and TRBJ1-2; D is possibly TRBD1 (6 bases). Between the trimmed V and J ends, which lost 8 bases and 1 base, there was a span of 11 bases. The CDR3 is made up of 13 amino acids. Germline-derived CDR1 and CDR2 are SNHLY and FYNNEI. The CDR3 loop is CASQGRSNYGYTF. The CDR3 DNA reads as TGTGCCAGCCAGGGGAGGAGTAACTATGGCTACACCTTC. The full variable domain, its missing parts supplied by reference TRBV2 and TRBJ1-2, is EPEVTQTPSHQVTQMGQEVILRCVPISNHLYFYWYRQILGQKVEFLVSFYNNEISEKSEIFDDQFSVERPDGSNFTLKIRSTKLEDSAMYFCASQGRSNYGYTFGSGTRLTVV.

The genes are TRBV5-4 and TRBJ2-3, with D perhaps matching TRBD2 (6 bases). The CDR3 covers 16 residues. Looked up from germline, CDR1 is SGHNT and CDR2 is YYREEE (reference sequence). V lost 4 bases to trimming and J lost 1 base, with 16 bases between them. This CDR3 is CASSPLGGLGTDTQYF. The CDR3 DNA sequence: TGTGCCAGCAGCCCCCTGGGAGGTTTAGGCACAGATACGCAGTATTTT.

V is TRBV7-2 and J is TRBJ2-6; 9 nucleotides match TRBD1. V lost 4 bases to trimming and J lost 5 bases; unmatched junction nucleotides: 3. The CDR3 has 15 residues. Germline V gene lookup returns CDR1 SGHTA and CDR2 FQGNSA. The CDR3 here is CASSSGTGRANVLTF. DNA for the CDR3: TGTGCCAGCAGCTCCGGGACAGGGAGGGCCAACGTCCTGACTTTC. Variable domain in full (rest from reference TRBV7-2 and TRBJ2-6): GAGVSQSPSNKVTEKGKDVELRCDPISGHTALYWYRQSLGQGLEFLIYFQGNSAPDKSGLPSDRFSAERTGGSVSTLTIQRTQQEDSAVYLCASSSGTGRANVLTFGAGSRLTVL.

The chain combines TRBV4-2 with TRBJ1-1; D is possibly TRBD1 (6 bases). The CDR3 consists of 15 residues. Per the germline V gene, CDR1 is LGHNA and CDR2 is YNFKEQ. V was cut by 4 bases and J by 6 bases, with 18 bases left in between. CDR3 in DNA: TGTGCCAGCAGCCCGGTGGCAGGGGATTACTCTGAAGCTTTCTTT. It specifies CASSPVAGDYSEAFF.

This clonotype was observed at least ten times. This sequence joins TRBV4-2 and TRBJ2-5; D is uncertain. Germline CDR1 reads LGHNA; CDR2 reads YNFKEQ. The CDR3 runs 13 residues. Trimming removed 0 bases from V and 5 bases from J, with 7 bases in between. Here the CDR3 reads CASSQEMVETQYF. CDR3 nucleotide sequence: TGTGCCAGCAGCCAAGAAATGGTGGAGACCCAGTACTTC.

This chain joins TRBV11-1 and TRBJ2-7, with D possibly called TRBD1 or TRBD2 (5 bases each). The CDR3 extends over 16 amino acids. CDR1 is SGHAT and CDR2 is FQDESV in the germline V gene (reference sequence). Trimming cost V 5 bases and J 1 base, with 18 bases left between them. The CDR3: CASSPQWGKGSYEQYF. DNA for the CDR3: TGTGCCAGCAGCCCCCAATGGGGGAAAGGGTCCTACGAGCAGTACTTC.